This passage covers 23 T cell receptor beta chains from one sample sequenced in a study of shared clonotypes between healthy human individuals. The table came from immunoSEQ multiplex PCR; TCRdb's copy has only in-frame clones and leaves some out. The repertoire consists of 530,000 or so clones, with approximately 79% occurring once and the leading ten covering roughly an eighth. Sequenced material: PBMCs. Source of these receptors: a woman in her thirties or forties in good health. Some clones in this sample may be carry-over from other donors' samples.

DNA for the CDR3: TGCGCCAGCAGCCAAGTGAACGGGGCCTACAATGAGCAGTTCTTC. Protein product: CASSQVNGAYNEQFF. The chain has TRBV4-3 and TRBJ2-1, with D perhaps TRBD2 (5 bases). V gave up 1 base and J gave up 2 bases, with 9 bases separating them. The CDR3 is made up of 15 amino acids. Germline CDR1 LGHNA, CDR2 YSLEER.

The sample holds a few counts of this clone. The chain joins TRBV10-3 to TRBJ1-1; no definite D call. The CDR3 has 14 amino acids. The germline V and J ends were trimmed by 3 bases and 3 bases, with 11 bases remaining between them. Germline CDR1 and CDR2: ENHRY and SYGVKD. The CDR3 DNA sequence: TGTGCCATCAGTGACAGGCTAGGGTACACTGAAGCTTTCTTT. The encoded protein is CAISDRLGYTEAFF.

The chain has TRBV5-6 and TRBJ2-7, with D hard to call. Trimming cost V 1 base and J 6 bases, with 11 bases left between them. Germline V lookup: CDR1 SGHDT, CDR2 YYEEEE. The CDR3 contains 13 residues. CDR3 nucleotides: TGTGCCAGCAGCTTGTTATCGGGTCCCGAGCAGTACTTC. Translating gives CASSLLSGPEQYF. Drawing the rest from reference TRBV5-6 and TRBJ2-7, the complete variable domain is DAGVTQSPTHLIKTRGQQVTLRCSPKSGHDTVSWYQQALGQGPQFIFQYYEEEERQRGNFPDRFSGHQFPNYSSELNVNALLLGDSALYLCASSLLSGPEQYFGPGTRLTVT.

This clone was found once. CDR3 sequence (DNA): TGTGCCAGCAGCGTAGCTAGCGGAGGAAACATTCAGTACTTC. This translates into CASSVASGGNIQYF. V usage is TRBV9 and J usage is TRBJ2-4; the match to TRBD2 covers 7 bases. With 0 bases clipped from V and 6 bases from J, the junction kept 3 bases outside the gene matches. The CDR3 is 14 amino acids. The germline gives CDR1 SGDLS, CDR2 YYNGEE. The variable domain in full, with the rest retrieved from reference TRBV9 and TRBJ2-4, is DSGVTQTPKHLITATGQRVTLRCSPRSGDLSVYWYQQSLDQGLQFLIQYYNGEERAKGNILERFSAQQFPDLHSELNLSSLELGDSALYFCASSVASGGNIQYFGAGTRLSVL.

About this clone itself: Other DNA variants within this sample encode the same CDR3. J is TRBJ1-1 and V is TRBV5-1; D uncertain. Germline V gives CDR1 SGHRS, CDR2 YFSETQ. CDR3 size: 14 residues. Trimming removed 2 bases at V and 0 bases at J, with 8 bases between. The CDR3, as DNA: TGCGCCAGCAGCTTCGGGCCAATGAACACTGAAGCTTTCTTT. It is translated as CASSFGPMNTEAFF.

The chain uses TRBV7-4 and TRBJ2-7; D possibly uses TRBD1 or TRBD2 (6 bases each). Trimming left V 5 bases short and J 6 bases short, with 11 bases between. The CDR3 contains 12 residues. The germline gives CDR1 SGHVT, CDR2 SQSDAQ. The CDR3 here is CASSHGGGEQYF. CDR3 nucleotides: TGTGCCAGCAGCCACGGGGGCGGCGAGCAGTACTTC. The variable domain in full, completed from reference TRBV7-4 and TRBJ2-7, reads GAGVSQSPRYKVAKRGRDVALRCDSISGHVTLYWYRQTLGQGSEVLTYSQSDAQRDKSGRPSGRFSAERPERSVSTLKIQRTEQGDSAVYLCASSHGGGEQYFGPGTRLTVT.

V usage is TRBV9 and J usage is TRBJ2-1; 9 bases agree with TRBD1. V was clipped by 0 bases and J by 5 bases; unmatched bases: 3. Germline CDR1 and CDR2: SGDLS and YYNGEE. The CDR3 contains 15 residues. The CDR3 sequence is CASSVGGTGNNEQFF. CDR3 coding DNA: TGTGCCAGCAGCGTAGGTGGGACAGGGAACAATGAGCAGTTCTTC.

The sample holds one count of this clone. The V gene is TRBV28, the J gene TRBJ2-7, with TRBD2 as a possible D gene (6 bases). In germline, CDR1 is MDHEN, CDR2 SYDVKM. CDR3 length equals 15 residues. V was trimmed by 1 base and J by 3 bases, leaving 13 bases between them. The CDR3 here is CASSLSPVTSYEQYF. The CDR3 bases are TGTGCCAGCAGTTTATCCCCAGTGACTAGCTACGAGCAGTACTTC.

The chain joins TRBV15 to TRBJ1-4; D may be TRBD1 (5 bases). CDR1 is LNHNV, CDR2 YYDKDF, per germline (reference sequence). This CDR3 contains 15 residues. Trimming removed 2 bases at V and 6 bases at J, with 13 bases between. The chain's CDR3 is CATSRSWGGDEKLFF. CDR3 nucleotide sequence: TGTGCCACCAGCAGATCCTGGGGAGGGGATGAAAAACTGTTTTTT.

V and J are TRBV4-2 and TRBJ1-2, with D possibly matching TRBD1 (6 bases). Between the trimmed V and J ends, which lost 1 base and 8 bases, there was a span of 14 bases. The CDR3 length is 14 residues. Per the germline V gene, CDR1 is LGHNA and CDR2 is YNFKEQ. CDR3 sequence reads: CASSQVGGGLGYTF. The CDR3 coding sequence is TGTGCCAGCAGCCAAGTAGGAGGGGGATTGGGCTACACCTTC.

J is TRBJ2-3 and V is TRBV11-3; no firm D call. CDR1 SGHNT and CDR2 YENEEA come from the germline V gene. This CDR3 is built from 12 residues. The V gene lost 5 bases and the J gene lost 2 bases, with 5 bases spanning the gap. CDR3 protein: CASSIHTDTQYF. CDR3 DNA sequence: TGTGCCAGCAGCATACACACAGATACGCAGTATTTT.

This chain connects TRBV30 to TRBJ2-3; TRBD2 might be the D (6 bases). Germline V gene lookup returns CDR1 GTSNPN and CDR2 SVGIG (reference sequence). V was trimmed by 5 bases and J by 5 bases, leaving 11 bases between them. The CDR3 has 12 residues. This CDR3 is CAWGGSEDTQYF. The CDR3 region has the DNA TGTGCCTGGGGAGGGTCCGAAGATACGCAGTATTTT. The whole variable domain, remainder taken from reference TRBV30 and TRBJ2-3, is SQTIHQWPATLVQPVGSPLSLECTVEGTSNPNLYWYRQAAGRGLQLLFYSVGIGQISSEVPQNLSASRPQDRQFILSSKKLLLSDSGFYLCAWGGSEDTQYFGPGTRLTVL.

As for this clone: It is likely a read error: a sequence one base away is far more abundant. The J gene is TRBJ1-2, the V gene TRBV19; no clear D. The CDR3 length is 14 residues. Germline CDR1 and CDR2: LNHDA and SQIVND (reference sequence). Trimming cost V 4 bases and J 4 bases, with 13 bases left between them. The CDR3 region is CASSTLKELYGYTF. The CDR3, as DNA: TGTGCCAGTAGTACCCTGAAGGAACTCTATGGCTACACCTTC.

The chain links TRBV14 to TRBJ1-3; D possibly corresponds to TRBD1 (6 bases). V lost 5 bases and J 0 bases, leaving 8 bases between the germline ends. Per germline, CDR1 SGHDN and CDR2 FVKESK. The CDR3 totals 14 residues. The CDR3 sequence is CASSGQNSGNTIYF. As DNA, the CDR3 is TGTGCCAGCAGCGGACAGAACTCTGGAAACACCATATATTTT.

DNA for the CDR3: TGTGCCAGCAGTTTCGTCGCAGGGATGAACACCGGGGAGCTGTTTTTT. Translation: CASSFVAGMNTGELFF. J is TRBJ2-2 and V is TRBV28; D may be TRBD1 (5 bases). The CDR3 has 16 residues. Trimming removed 3 bases at V and 1 base at J, with 12 bases between. Germline V gene data show CDR1 as MDHEN and CDR2 as SYDVKM.

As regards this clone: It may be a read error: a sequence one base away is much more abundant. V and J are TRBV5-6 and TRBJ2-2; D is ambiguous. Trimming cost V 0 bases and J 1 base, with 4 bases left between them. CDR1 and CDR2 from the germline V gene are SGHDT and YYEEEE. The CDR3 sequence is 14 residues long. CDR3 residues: CASSLGQNTGELFF. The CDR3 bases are TGTGCCAGCAGCTTGGGGCAGAACACCGGGGAGCTGTTTTTT.

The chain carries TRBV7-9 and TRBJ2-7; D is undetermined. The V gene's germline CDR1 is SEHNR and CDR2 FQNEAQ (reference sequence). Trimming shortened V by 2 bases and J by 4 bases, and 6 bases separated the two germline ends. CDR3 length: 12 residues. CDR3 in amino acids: CASSLNTYEQYF. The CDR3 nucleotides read TGTGCCAGCAGCTTAAACACATACGAGCAGTACTTC.

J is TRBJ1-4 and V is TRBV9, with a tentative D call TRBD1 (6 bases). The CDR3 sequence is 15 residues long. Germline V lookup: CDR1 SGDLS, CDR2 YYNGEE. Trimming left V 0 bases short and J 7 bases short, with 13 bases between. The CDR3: CASSVGAGAGEKLFF. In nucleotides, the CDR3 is TGTGCCAGCAGCGTAGGGGCAGGGGCGGGTGAAAAACTGTTTTTT.

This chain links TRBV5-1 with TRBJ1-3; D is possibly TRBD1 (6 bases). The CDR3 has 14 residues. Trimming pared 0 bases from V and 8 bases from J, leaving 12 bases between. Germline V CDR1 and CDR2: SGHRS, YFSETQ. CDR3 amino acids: CASSLDGGGYTIYF. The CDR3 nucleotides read TGCGCCAGCAGCTTGGACGGAGGGGGTTACACCATATATTTT.

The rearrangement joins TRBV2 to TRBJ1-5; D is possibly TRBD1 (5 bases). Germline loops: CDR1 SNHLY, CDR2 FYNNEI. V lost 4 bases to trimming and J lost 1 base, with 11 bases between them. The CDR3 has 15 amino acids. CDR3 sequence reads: CASSVWGRSNQPQHF. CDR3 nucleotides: TGTGCCAGCAGTGTCTGGGGACGGAGCAATCAGCCCCAGCATTTT.

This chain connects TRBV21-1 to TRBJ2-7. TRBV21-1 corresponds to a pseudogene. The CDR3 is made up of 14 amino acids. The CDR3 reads CASSNGTSTYEQYF. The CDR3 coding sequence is TGTGCCAGCAGCAACGGGACCTCGACCTACGAGCAGTACTTC.

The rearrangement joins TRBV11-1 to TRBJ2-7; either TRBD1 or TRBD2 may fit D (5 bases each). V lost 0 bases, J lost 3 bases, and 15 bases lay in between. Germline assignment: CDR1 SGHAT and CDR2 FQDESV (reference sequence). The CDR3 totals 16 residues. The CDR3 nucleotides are TGTGCCAGCAGCTTAGCGCCTGGGACGCAGGGCTACGAGCAGTACTTC. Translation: CASSLAPGTQGYEQYF.

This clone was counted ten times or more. The CDR3 loop is CAISESSTDTQYF. For the CDR3, the DNA is TGTGCCATCAGTGAGTCGAGCACAGATACGCAGTATTTT. The V call is TRBV10-3, the J call TRBJ2-3; D remains ambiguous. CDR1 is ENHRY and CDR2 is SYGVKD in the germline V gene. The CDR3 totals 13 residues. Trimming removed 0 bases from V and 0 bases from J, with 1 base in between.